This TCR beta chain appears in the sequencing data of a study of cytomegalovirus exposure and HLA in healthy donors. This clone was observed a single time. Its antigen is not known. Only in-frame clones appear in the TCRdb table, and some are missing; sequencing was by immunoSEQ multiplex PCR. Seen here are about 170,000 clones, approximately 96% observed once, and the top ten hold under 0.9%. The CDR3 has 16 amino acids. CDR1 is LNHDA and CDR2 is SQIVND in the germline V gene (reference sequence). With 8 bases removed from V and 0 bases from J, the gap between germline ends came to 17 bases. General observations from the study: Associated with cytomegalovirus, according to the listing, were 164 TCR beta chains.

Sequencing was performed on PBMCs. The gene calls are TRBV19 and TRBJ1-5; possibly TRBD1 for D (6 bases). The TCR was taken from a woman aged 18 to 35 in good health and CMV-seronegative. CDR3 bases: TGTGCCAGTCAAACCCCAGGGGACTATAGCAATCAGCCCCAGCATTTT. Amino acids: CASQTPGDYSNQPQHF.